This TCR beta chain was profiled in a study of blood T cell repertoires in COVID-19 (dated by TCRdb to 2018 to 2020). Regarding the complete study: The collaborator samples originated in the United States, Italy and Spain and spanned the acute and convalescent phases of COVID-19. The prospective study material was composed of cDNA or gDNA derived from T cells, B-cell-depleted T cells, or PBMCs. The dataset comprised deeply sampled blood TCRbeta repertoires from subjects exposed to, actively infected with, or recovered from COVID-19. The repertoires were released in a freely available public database meant as a resource for research on the immune response to SARS-CoV-2. Samples came from the ongoing ImmuneRACE study (first 160 participants) plus 1,254 subjects from 6 global collaborators. Sample metadata almost always included a de-identified subject ID, COVID-19 status, age in years and sex. HLA class I and class II types, where available, came from metadata supplied by the sample provider rather than from assay-based typing.

Study-wide findings and limitations: How much clinical and demographic metadata was included differed by source and by participant, and the metadata was provided uncurated.

V loses 4 bases at its end and J loses 4 bases; junction bases beyond the gene matches: 6. CDR1 and CDR2 were assigned from the germline V gene (reference sequence) as MNHEY and SMNVEV. The CDR3 spans 14 residues, from the cysteine through the phenylalanine. The retained sequence is limited to the CDR3, 42 bases, with the frame set at the first base. TCRbeta CDR3 regions were amplified from genomic DNA by means of the immunoSEQ Assay, a bias-controlled multiplex PCR. On the authors' methods: The number of nucleated cells in each sample was estimated from the amplification of reference gene primers within the assay. To quantify the absolute abundance of each unique TCRbeta CDR3 rearrangement, sequence reads were collapsed and filtered. For each sample, productive Simpson clonality was calculated as the square root of Simpson's diversity index across productive rearrangements. Not all clones reach the TCRdb copy of this immuneACCESS table, which keeps in-frame sequences only. Checked studies attribute under half of the gap to unresolved V genes and leave the rest unexplained. The V and J calls and the clone size are those of that table, but D and trimming were determined from the DNA. In this sample the table shows 17,000 or so clones, 91% of which occur a single time. The ten largest clones represent 7.2% of the sample.

As to this clone: Its antigen remains undetermined. No much larger clone exists at a distance of one base, and base qualities are not known.

Each collaborating institution followed its own protocols to collect whole blood in K2EDTA tubes. For TCRbeta analysis, collaborator samples were shipped as frozen whole blood, as isolated PBMCs, or as DNA extracted from either sample type. Sequenced material: peripheral blood. Rearrangement joined TRBV27 to TRBJ1-2, and TRBD1 aligns with 7 junction nucleotides. The TCR sequence derives from a human donor in a cohort sampled during active COVID-19. The CDR3 here reads CASSSNRGGYGYTF. The nucleotide sequence reads as follows: TGTGCCAGCAGTTCCAACAGGGGTGGCTATGGCTACACCTTC.